What follows describes a single T cell receptor beta chain. Only in-frame clones appear in the TCRdb table, and some are missing; sequencing was by immunoSEQ multiplex PCR. The table records fewer than 120,000 clones, around 90% of them present only once. These data originate in a study of blood T cell repertoires in COVID-19. Study details: Some COVID-19 samples were acute and others convalescent; all came from the United States, Italy and Spain.

This CDR3 is built from 14 residues. V lost 0 bases and J lost 8, with 12 bases in between. Germline V gene sequence: CDR1 SGDLS, CDR2 YYNGEE. The chain links TRBV9 to TRBJ2-4; D is unresolved. The origin of this receptor is a woman aged 45-59 years with acute or convalescent COVID-19. Sequenced: peripheral blood. The CDR3 loop is CASSVAGSRDIQYF. CDR3 nucleotide sequence: TGTGCCAGCAGCGTAGCCGGTAGTCGGGACATTCAGTACTTC.